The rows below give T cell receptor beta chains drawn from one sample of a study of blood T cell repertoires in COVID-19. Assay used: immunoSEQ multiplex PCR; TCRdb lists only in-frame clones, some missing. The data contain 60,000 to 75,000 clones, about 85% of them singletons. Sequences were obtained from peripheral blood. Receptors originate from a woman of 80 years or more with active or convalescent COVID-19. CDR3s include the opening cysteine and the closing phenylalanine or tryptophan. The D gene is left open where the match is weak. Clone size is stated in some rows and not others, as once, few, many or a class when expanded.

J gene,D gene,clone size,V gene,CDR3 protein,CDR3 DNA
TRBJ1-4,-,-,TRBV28,CASSLQRFNEKLFF,TGTGCCAGCAGCTTACAGCGTTTTAATGAAAAACTGTTTTTT
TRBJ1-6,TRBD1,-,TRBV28,CASRGSDRVGYNSPLHF,TGTGCCAGCAGGGGATCGGACAGGGTAGGCTATAATTCACCCCTCCACTTT
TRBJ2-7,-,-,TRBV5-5,CASSLEVPGEQYF,TGTGCCAGCAGCTTGGAAGTTCCAGGCGAACAGTACTTC
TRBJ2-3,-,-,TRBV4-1,CASSQDPRGTQYF,TGCGCCAGCAGCCAAGATCCCCGGGGTACGCAGTATTTT
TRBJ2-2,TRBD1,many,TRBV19,CASIDRGKAGELFF,TGTGCCAGTATCGACAGGGGGAAGGCCGGGGAGCTGTTTTTT
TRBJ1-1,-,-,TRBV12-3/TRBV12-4,CASSLSRIPEAFF,TGTGCCAGCAGTTTATCAAGAATTCCGGAGGCTTTCTTT
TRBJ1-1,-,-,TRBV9,CASSVADRGLTEAFF,TGTGCCAGCAGCGTAGCTGATAGGGGCTTGACTGAAGCTTTCTTT
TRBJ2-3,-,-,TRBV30,CAWTSTPELRTQYF,TGTGCCTGGACTAGCACTCCAGAGTTGAGGACGCAGTATTTT
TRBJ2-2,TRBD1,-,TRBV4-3,CASSQSWPGGFTGELFF,TGCGCCAGCAGCCAATCCTGGCCAGGGGGCTTCACCGGGGAGCTGTTTTTT
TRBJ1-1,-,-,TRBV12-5,CASGLVLARDTEAFF,TGTGCTAGTGGTTTGGTACTGGCGAGGGACACTGAAGCTTTCTTT
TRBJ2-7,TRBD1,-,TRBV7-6,CASSPGTGRDEQYF,TGTGCCAGCAGTCCTGGGACAGGGAGGGACGAGCAGTACTTC
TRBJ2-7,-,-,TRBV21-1,CASSKGPRGRRGQYF,TGTGCCAGCAGCAAAGGCCCCCGCGGTCGACGCGGGCAGTACTTC
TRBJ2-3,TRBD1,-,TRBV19,CASRTGGDTQYF,TGTGCCAGCCGGACAGGGGGGGATACGCAGTATTTT
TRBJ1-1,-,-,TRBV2,CASGKSSPRGSEAFF,TGTGCCAGCGGGAAGAGTTCGCCGCGGGGATCAGAAGCTTTCTTT
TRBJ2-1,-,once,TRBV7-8,CASSLVGAYNEQFF,TGTGCCAGCAGCTTAGTCGGGGCCTACAATGAGCAGTTCTTC
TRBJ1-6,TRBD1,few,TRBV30,CAWSDGQGNSPLHF,TGTGCCTGGAGTGATGGACAGGGAAATTCACCCCTCCACTTT
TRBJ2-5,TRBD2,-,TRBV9,CASSLGLVVQETQYF,TGTGCCAGCAGTCTGGGACTAGTGGTACAAGAGACCCAGTACTTC
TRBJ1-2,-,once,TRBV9,CASSVEGVYGYTF,TGTGCCAGCAGCGTAGAAGGGGTCTATGGCTACACCTTC
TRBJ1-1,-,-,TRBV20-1,CSAILRTEAFF,TGCAGTGCTATCCTGAGAACTGAAGCTTTCTTT
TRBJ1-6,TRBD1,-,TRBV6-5,CASRGQGWNSPLHF,TGTGCCAGCAGGGGACAGGGATGGAATTCACCCCTCCACTTT
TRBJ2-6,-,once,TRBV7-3,CASSFALASGANVLTF,TGTGCCAGCAGCTTTGCCCTAGCATCTGGGGCCAACGTCCTGACTTTC
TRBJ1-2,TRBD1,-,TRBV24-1,CATSSGQGGGYTF,TGTGCCACCTCTTCGGGACAGGGGGGGGGATACACCTTC
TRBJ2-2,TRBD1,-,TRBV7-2,CASSLAVRDRGERTKAGELFF,TGTGCCAGCAGCTTAGCGGTCCGGGACAGGGGCGAAAGAACGAAAGCCGGGGAGCTGTTTTTT
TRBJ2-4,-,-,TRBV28,CASSLVEGAIYF,TGTGCCAGCAGCCTAGTCGAAGGGGCAATTTACTTC
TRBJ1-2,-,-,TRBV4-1,CASSQGGTIHYGYTF,TGCGCCAGCAGCCAGGGGGGTACTATACACTATGGCTACACCTTC
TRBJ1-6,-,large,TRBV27,CASSPQGPLNSPLHF,TGTGCCAGCAGCCCACAGGGCCCTCTGAATTCACCCCTCCACTTT
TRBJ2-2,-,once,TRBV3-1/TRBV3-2,CASSQFLAGELFF,TGTGCCAGCAGCCAGTTCCTAGCGGGGGAGCTGTTTTTT
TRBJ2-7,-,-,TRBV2,CASRHRDLYEQYF,TGTGCCAGCAGGCACAGGGATCTCTACGAGCAGTACTTC
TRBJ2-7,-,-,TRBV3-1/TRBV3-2,CASSPLGAPSYEQYF,TGTGCCAGCAGCCCCCTGGGAGCGCCATCTTACGAGCAGTACTTC
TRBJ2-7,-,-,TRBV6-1,CASGALIGQTSFLTYEQYF,TGTGCCAGCGGTGCCCTTATTGGACAGACCAGCTTCCTAACCTACGAGCAGTACTTC
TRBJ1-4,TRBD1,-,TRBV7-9,CASSLPRNRGQEKLFF,TGTGCCAGCAGCTTACCCCGAAACAGGGGGCAAGAAAAACTGTTTTTT
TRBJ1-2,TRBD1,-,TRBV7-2,CASSLGLGGTYGYTF,TGTGCCAGCAGCTTAGGTTTAGGGGGCACCTATGGCTACACCTTC
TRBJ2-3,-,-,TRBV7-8,CASSLYGTPSTDTQYF,TGTGCCAGCAGCCTCTACGGGACACCGAGCACAGATACGCAGTATTTT
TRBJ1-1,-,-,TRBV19,CASIPQGRDTEAFF,TGTGCCAGTATCCCCCAGGGTCGGGACACTGAAGCTTTCTTT
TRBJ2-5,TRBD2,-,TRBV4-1,CASSQGTSGGPQYF,TGCGCCAGCAGCCAAGGTACTAGCGGGGGTCCACAGTACTTC
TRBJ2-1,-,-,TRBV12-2,CASRARSEMTSGYNEQFF,TGTGCAAGTCGCGCCCGCAGCGAAATGACTAGCGGGTACAATGAGCAGTTCTTC
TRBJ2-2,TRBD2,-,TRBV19,CASSHSGAGTGELFF,TGTGCCAGTAGTCATAGCGGGGCAGGGACCGGGGAGCTGTTTTTT
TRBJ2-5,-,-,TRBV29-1,CIFSSGGYTGETQYF,TGCATCTTCTCCTCTGGGGGCTACACGGGGGAGACCCAGTACTTC
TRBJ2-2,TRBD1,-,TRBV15,CATSRDFGQGTGELFF,TGTGCCACCAGCAGAGATTTCGGACAGGGGACCGGGGAGCTGTTTTTT
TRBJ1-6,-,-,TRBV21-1,CASSLAAHNSPLHF,TGTGCCAGCAGCTTGGCCGCACATAATTCACCCCTCCACTTT
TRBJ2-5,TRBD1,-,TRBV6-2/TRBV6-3,CASSWWGDRQETQYF,TGTGCCAGCAGTTGGTGGGGGGACAGGCAAGAGACCCAGTACTTC
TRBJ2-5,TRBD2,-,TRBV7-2,CASSLGTSGGGETQYF,TGTGCCAGCAGCTTAGGGACTAGCGGGGGAGGGGAGACCCAGTACTTC
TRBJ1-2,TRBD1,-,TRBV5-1,CASSSGTGDGYTF,TGCGCCAGCAGCTCCGGGACAGGGGATGGCTACACCTTC
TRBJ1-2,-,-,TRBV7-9,CASSSRGRRNNYGYTF,TGTGCCAGCAGCTCCCGCGGGAGGAGGAATAACTATGGCTACACCTTC
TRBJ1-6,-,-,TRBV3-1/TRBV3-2,CASSLQTGNSPLHF,TGTGCCAGCAGCCTACAAACAGGGAACTCACCCCTCCACTTT
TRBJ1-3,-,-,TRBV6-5,CASRPQRRSGNTIYF,TGTGCCAGCAGACCTCAGAGGCGCTCTGGAAACACCATATATTTT
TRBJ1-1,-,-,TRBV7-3,CASSLRGGTEAFF,TGTGCCAGCAGCCTACGGGGAGGTACTGAAGCTTTCTTT
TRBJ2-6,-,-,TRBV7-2,CASSLARGSQPSGANVLTF,TGTGCCAGCAGCTTAGCTCGAGGGTCCCAACCCTCTGGGGCCAACGTCCTGACTTTC
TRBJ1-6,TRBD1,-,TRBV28,CASRGTGATSPLHF,TGTGCCAGCAGGGGAACAGGGGCAACTTCACCCCTCCACTTT